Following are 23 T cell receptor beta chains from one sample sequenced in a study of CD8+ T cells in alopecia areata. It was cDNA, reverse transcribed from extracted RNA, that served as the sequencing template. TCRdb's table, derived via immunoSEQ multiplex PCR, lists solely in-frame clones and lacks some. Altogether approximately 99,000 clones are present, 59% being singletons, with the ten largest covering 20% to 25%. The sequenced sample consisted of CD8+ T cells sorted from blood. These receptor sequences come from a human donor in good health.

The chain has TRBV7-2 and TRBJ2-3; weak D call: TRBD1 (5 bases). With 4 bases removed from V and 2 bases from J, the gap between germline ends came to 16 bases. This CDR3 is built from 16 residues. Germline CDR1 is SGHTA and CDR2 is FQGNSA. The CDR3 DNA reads TGTGCCAGCAGCTCCCCAGTAAGGGGCTTCACAGATACGCAGTATTTT. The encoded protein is CASSSPVRGFTDTQYF.

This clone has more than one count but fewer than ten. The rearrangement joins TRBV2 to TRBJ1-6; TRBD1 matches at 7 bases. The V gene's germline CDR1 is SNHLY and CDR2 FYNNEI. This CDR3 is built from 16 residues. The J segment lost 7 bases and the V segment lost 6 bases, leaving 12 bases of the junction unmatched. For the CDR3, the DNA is TGTGCCAGCAGGGTATCACAGGGGTTGAACAATTCACCCCTCCACTTT. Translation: CASRVSQGLNNSPLHF.

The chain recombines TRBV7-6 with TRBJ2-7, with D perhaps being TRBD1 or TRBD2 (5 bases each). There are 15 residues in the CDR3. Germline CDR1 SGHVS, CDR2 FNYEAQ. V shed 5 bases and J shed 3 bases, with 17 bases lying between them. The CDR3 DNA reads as TGTGCCAGCAGCCCGGCCTCGGGGCCCCGCTACGAGCAGTACTTC. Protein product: CASSPASGPRYEQYF.

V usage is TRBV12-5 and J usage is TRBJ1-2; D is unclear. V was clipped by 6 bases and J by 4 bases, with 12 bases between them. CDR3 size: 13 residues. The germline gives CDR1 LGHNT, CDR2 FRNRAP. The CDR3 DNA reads TGTGCTAGTGGCTCCGACGGACGCTATGGCTACACCTTC. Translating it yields CASGSDGRYGYTF.

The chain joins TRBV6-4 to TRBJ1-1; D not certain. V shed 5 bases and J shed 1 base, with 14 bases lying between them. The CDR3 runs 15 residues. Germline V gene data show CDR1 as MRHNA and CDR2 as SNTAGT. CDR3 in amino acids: CASSYNVEANTEAFF. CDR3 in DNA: TGTGCCAGCAGTTACAACGTCGAGGCGAACACTGAAGCTTTCTTT.

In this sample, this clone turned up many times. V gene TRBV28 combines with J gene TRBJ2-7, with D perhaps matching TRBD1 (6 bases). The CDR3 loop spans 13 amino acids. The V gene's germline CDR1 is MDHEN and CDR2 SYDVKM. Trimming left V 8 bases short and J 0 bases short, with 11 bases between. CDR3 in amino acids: CASGPDSSYEQYF. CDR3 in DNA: TGTGCCAGCGGACCGGACAGCTCCTACGAGCAGTACTTC. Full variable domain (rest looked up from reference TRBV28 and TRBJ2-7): DVKVTQSSRYLVKRTGEKVFLECVQDMDHENMFWYRQDPGLGLRLIYFSYDVKMKEKGDIPEGYSVSREKKERFSLILESASTNQTSMYLCASGPDSSYEQYFGPGTRLTVT.

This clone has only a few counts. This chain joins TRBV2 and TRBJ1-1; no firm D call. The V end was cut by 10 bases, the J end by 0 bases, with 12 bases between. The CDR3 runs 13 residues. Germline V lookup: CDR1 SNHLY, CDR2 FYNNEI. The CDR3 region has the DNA TGTGCCATCACCGCTCCTATGAACACTGAAGCTTTCTTT. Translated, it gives CAITAPMNTEAFF.

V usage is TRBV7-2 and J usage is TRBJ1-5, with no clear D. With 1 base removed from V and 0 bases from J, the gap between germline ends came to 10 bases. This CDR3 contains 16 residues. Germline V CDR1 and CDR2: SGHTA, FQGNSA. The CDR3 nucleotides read TGTGCCAGCAGCTTAGTCGGCCAGAATAGCAATCAGCCCCAGCATTTT. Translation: CASSLVGQNSNQPQHF.

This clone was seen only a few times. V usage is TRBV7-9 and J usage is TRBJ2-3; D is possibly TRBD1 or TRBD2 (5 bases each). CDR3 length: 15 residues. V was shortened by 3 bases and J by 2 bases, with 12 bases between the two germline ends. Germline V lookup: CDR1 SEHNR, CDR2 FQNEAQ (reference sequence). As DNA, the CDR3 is TGTGCCAGCAGCTTGGGACGGGAACTCACAGATACGCAGTATTTT. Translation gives CASSLGRELTDTQYF.

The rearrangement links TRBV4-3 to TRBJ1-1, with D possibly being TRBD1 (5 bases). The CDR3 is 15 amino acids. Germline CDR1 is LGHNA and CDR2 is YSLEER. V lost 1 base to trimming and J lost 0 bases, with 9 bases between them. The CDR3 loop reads CASSQVMGVNTEAFF. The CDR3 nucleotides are TGCGCCAGCAGCCAAGTCATGGGGGTGAACACTGAAGCTTTCTTT.

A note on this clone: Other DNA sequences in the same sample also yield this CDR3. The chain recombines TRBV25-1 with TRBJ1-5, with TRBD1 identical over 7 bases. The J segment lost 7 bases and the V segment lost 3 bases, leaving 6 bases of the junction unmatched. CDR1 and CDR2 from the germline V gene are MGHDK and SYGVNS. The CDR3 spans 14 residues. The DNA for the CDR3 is TGTGCCAGCAGTGAGACAGGGAGTGGACAGCCCCAGCATTTT. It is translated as CASSETGSGQPQHF. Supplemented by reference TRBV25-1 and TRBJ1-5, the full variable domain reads EADIYQTPRYLVIGTGKKITLECSQTMGHDKMYWYQQDPGMELHLIHYSYGVNSTEKGDLSSESTVSRIRTEHFPLTLESARPSHTSQYLCASSETGSGQPQHFGDGTRLSIL.

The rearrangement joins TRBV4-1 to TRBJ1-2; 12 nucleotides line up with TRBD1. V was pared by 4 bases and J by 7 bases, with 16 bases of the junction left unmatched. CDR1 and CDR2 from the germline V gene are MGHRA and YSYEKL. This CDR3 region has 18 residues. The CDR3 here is CASSLQRDRGLWLLGYTF. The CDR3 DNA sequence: TGCGCCAGCAGCCTTCAACGGGACAGGGGGCTTTGGTTGCTTGGCTACACCTTC.

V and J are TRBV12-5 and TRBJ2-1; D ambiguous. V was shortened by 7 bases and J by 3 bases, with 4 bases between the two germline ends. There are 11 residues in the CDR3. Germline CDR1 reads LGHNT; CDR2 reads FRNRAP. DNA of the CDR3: TGTGCTAGTGAAGACTACAATGAGCAGTTCTTC. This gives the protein CASEDYNEQFF.

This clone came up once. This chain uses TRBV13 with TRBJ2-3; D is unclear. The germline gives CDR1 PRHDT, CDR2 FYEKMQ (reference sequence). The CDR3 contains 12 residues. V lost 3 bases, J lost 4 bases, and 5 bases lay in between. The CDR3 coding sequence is TGTGCCAGCAGCTTTATCGCAGATACGCAGTATTTT. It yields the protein CASSFIADTQYF.

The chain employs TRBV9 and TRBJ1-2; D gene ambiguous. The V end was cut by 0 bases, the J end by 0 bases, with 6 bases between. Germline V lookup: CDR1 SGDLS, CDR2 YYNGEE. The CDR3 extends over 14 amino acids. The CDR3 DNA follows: TGTGCCAGCAGCGTAGGGAGGACTAACTATGGCTACACCTTC. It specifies CASSVGRTNYGYTF.

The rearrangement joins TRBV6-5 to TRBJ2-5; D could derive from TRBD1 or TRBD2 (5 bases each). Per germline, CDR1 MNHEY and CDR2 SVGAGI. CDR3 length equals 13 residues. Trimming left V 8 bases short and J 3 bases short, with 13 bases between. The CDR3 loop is CASRGSTEETQYF. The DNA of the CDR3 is TGTGCCAGCCGGGGCAGCACAGAAGAGACCCAGTACTTC.

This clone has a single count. CDR3 nucleotide sequence: TGTGCCTGGAGTCCCTCAGGGGGCAATCAGCCCCAGCATTTT. Translating gives CAWSPSGGNQPQHF. V is TRBV30 and J is TRBJ1-5; possibly TRBD1 for D (6 bases). Germline assignment: CDR1 GTSNPN and CDR2 SVGIG (reference sequence). V lost 2 bases and J lost 2, with 10 bases in between. This CDR3 is 14 amino acids long. The full variable domain, in which reference TRBV30 and TRBJ1-5 provide the parts outside the CDR3, is SQTIHQWPATLVQPVGSPLSLECTVEGTSNPNLYWYRQAAGRGLQLLFYSVGIGQISSEVPQNLSASRPQDRQFILSSKKLLLSDSGFYLCAWSPSGGNQPQHFGDGTRLSIL.

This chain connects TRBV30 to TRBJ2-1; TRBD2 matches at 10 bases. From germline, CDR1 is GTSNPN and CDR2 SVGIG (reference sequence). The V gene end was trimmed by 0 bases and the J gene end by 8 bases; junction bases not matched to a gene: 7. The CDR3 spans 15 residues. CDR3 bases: TGTGCCTGGAGTGTAACAAGCGGGGGGGCCCATGAGCAGTTCTTC. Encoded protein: CAWSVTSGGAHEQFF.

Here the CDR3 DNA reads TGCGCCAGCAGCCAAGATCGGGCAGGGGGAAAGGACACTGAAGCTTTCTTT. Translation gives CASSQDRAGGKDTEAFF. The V call is TRBV4-1, the J call TRBJ1-1; TRBD1 matches 7 bases. The CDR3 totals 17 residues. The V segment lost 0 bases and the J segment 3 bases; nucleotides outside the gene matches: 10. The V gene's germline CDR1 is MGHRA and CDR2 YSYEKL.

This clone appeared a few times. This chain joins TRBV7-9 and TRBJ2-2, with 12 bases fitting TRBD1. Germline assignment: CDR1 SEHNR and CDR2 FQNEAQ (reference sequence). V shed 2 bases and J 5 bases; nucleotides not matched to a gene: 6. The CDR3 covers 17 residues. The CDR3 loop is CASSLMPGQGATGELFF. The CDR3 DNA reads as TGTGCCAGCAGCTTAATGCCGGGACAGGGGGCAACCGGGGAGCTGTTTTTT.

The CDR3 coding sequence is TGCAGCGTGGCAGCTACAGGGGACGGCGAAGCTTTCTTT. It translates to CSVAATGDGEAFF. The V and J genes are TRBV29-1 and TRBJ1-1; TRBD1 aligns across 7 bases. Germline V gene data show CDR1 as SQVTM and CDR2 as ANQGSEA. The trim removed 6 bases at V and 8 bases at J, leaving 12 bases unmatched. CDR3 size: 13 residues.

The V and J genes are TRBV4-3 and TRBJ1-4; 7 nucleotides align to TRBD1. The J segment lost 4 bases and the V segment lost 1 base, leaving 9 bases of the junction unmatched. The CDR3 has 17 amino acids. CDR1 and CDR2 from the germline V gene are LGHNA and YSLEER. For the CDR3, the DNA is TGCGCCAGCAGCCAAGTACTTTCACGACAGGGTAATGAAAAACTGTTTTTT. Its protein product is CASSQVLSRQGNEKLFF.

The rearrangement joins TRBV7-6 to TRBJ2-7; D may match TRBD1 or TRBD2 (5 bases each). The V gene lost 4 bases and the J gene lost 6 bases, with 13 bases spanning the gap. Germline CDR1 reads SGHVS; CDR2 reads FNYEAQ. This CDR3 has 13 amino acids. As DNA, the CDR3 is TGTGCCAGCAGCTCCACCGGGACCGGCGAGCAGTACTTC. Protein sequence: CASSSTGTGEQYF.